Sequencing of this T cell receptor (beta chain) was carried out in a study of radiotherapy plus CTLA-4 blockade in lung cancer. General study findings and limits: Early shifts in blood T cell clones, with interferon-beta, reportedly predicted response best. In blood, TCR clones derived from the tumor expanded after radiotherapy plus ipilimumab.

As regards this clone: Its antigen remains unidentified.

Here immunoSEQ multiplex PCR was the method, and the copy in TCRdb shows in-frame clones only, minus some. The profile shows roughly 110,000 clones, 81% of them singletons. Germline V gene lookup returns CDR1 SQVTM and CDR2 ANQGSEA. Trimming shortened V by 6 bases and J by 0 bases, and 11 bases separated the two germline ends. The length of the CDR3 is 13 residues. The sequencing here drew on peripheral blood, taken from a patient treated with radiotherapy plus ipilimumab. The TCR originated in a human donor with non-small cell lung cancer that progressed on radiotherapy plus ipilimumab. Some clones in this sample may be carry-over from other donors' samples. The rearrangement links TRBV29-1 to TRBJ1-1; D gene unclear. The CDR3, as DNA: TGCAGCGTGGAATCGGGCATGAACACTGAAGCTTTCTTT. Protein product: CSVESGMNTEAFF.